These 10 T cell receptor beta chains originate from one sample sequenced in a study of blood T cell repertoires in COVID-19 (TCRdb year 2020). Library construction relied on the immunoSEQ multiplex PCR assay. TCRdb provides this immuneACCESS table in a form limited to in-frame rearrangements. Some clones are lacking; in checked studies, under half of them reflect an unresolved V gene, and why the rest are absent is not known. Recorded for this sample are about 380,000 clones; approximately 90% of them occurred a single time. About 1.2% of the sample is held by the ten biggest clonotypes. Sequenced sample: PBMCs or T cells enriched from blood (not recorded which). The source of these receptors is a woman younger than 35 who had recovered from COVID-19.

The V call is TRBV18, the J call TRBJ1-1, with a tentative D call TRBD1 (6 bases). Germline CDR1 is KGHSH and CDR2 is LQKENI. This CDR3 region has 15 residues. Trimming took 3 bases from V and 1 from J, leaving 12 bases between them. As DNA, the CDR3 is TGTGCCAGCTCACCGGTTGGGGGCTCGAACACTGAAGCTTTCTTT. Residues: CASSPVGGSNTEAFF. Combining the CDR3 with reference TRBV18 and TRBJ1-1 gives the whole variable domain NAGVMQNPRHLVRRRGQEARLRCSPMKGHSHVYWYRQLPEEGLKFMVYLQKENIIDESGMPKERFSAEFPKEGPSILRIQQVVRGDSAAYFCASSPVGGSNTEAFFGQGTRLTVV.

The V and J genes are TRBV4-1 and TRBJ1-4; 10 bases line up with TRBD1. CDR3 size: 15 residues. CDR1 is MGHRA, CDR2 YSYEKL, per germline. Trimming removed 5 bases from V and 8 bases from J; junction bases left unmatched: 8. The CDR3 sequence: CASSYRDRGWEKLFF. CDR3 nucleotides: TGCGCCAGCAGCTACCGGGACAGGGGATGGGAAAAACTGTTTTTT.

The sample holds one count of this clone. This chain joins TRBV15 and TRBJ1-2, with D possibly being TRBD1 (6 bases). The CDR3 runs to 18 residues. V lost 3 bases to trimming and J lost 2 bases, with 22 bases between them. In germline, CDR1 is LNHNV, CDR2 YYDKDF (reference sequence). The CDR3 loop reads CATSRDTGHSKTNYGYTF. CDR3 DNA sequence: TGTGCCACCAGCAGGGACACGGGACACTCAAAGACCAACTATGGCTACACCTTC.

The chain uses TRBV9 and TRBJ2-1, with 13 bases aligning to TRBD2. The CDR3 covers 17 residues. V gave up 4 bases and J gave up 2 bases; unmatched junction bases: 6. Germline V gives CDR1 SGDLS, CDR2 YYNGEE. In DNA form, the CDR3 reads TGTGCCAGCAGCCTCTCTGGGACTAGCGGGGCCTACAATGAGCAGTTCTTC. This codes for CASSLSGTSGAYNEQFF.

The chain couples TRBV24-1 to TRBJ2-5; possible D gene TRBD1, 6 bases. Germline CDR1 KGHDR, CDR2 SFDVKD. The V end lost 5 bases, the J end lost 1 base, and 13 bases lay between the germline ends. This CDR3 contains 15 residues. In DNA, the CDR3 is TGTGCCACCAGTGCAAACAGGGAGACCCAAGAGACCCAGTACTTC. Amino acid sequence: CATSANRETQETQYF.

V and J are TRBV7-9 and TRBJ2-1; TRBD2 agrees at 9 bases. CDR3 length: 16 amino acids. The V gene end was trimmed by 5 bases and the J gene end by 3 bases; junction bases not matched to a gene: 8. Looked up from germline, CDR1 is SEHNR and CDR2 is FQNEAQ (reference sequence). The CDR3 is CASSQTPSGDYNEQFF. The DNA for the CDR3 is TGTGCCAGCAGCCAAACTCCTAGCGGGGACTACAATGAGCAGTTCTTC.

V and J are TRBV7-9 and TRBJ1-1, with D maybe TRBD1 (6 bases). The CDR3 extends over 15 amino acids. V lost 3 bases to trimming and J lost 4 bases, with 15 bases between them. Germline CDR1 is SEHNR and CDR2 is FQNEAQ (reference sequence). CDR3 residues: CASSFYRDSGTEAFF. DNA for the CDR3: TGTGCCAGCAGCTTTTACAGGGATTCGGGCACTGAAGCTTTCTTT.

This clone occurred a few times. V usage is TRBV5-5 and J usage is TRBJ1-1; D not certain. Deletions cut 4 bases from V and 6 bases from J, with 4 bases between. From germline, CDR1 is SGHKS and CDR2 YYEKEE (reference sequence). The CDR3 sequence is 10 residues long. CDR3 loop: CASSPSEAFF. In DNA form, the CDR3 reads TGTGCCAGCAGCCCCTCTGAAGCTTTCTTT.

The gene calls are TRBV5-1 and TRBJ1-4; the D gene is possibly TRBD1 (6 bases). V lost 1 base and J lost 3, with 13 bases in between. The germline V gene has CDR1 SGHRS and CDR2 YFSETQ. CDR3 length equals 16 residues. CDR3 in DNA: TGCGCCAGCAGCTTGACTGGACAGCGGCCTAATGAAAAACTGTTTTTT. This translates into CASSLTGQRPNEKLFF.

CDR3 sequence: CASSHNRPSSYNSPLHF. DNA for the CDR3: TGTGCCAGCAGCCACAACAGGCCGAGCTCCTATAATTCACCCCTCCACTTT. J is TRBJ1-6 and V is TRBV3-1 (or the pseudogene TRBV3-2); tentative D call: TRBD1 (5 bases). The CDR3 has 17 amino acids. The V and J ends lost 3 bases and 0 bases respectively, with 12 bases between them. Germline-derived CDR1 and CDR2 are LGHDT and YNNKEL (reference sequence).